The rows below give T cell receptor beta chains drawn from one sample of a study of blood T cell repertoires in COVID-19. Profiled with immunoSEQ multiplex PCR; TCRdb holds only in-frame clones, not every one. This sample has over 350,000 clones, with 70% to 90% found just once. The sample consisted of PBMCs or T cells enriched from blood (not recorded which). Every receptor here comes from a woman between 18 and 29 years old with acute COVID-19. The CDR3 runs from the conserved cysteine through the conserved F or W. The order of the fields is CDR3 length, D gene, clone size, V gene, J gene, CDR3 protein, CDR3 DNA. A D gene is named only where the DNA matches it firmly. Only part of the rows carry a size: once, few, many, or a class if the clone is expanded.

>15|TRBD1|-|TRBV2|TRBJ2-3
CASSEGDSISDTQYF
TGTGCCAGCAGTGAAGGGGACAGTATATCAGATACGCAGTATTTT
>17|-|-|TRBV2|TRBJ2-6
CASNARTARSGANVLTF
TGTGCCAGCAATGCCCGGACAGCTCGCTCTGGGGCCAACGTCCTGACTTTC
>14|TRBD2|-|TRBV28|TRBJ2-5
CASRRTSGQETQYF
TGTGCCAGCAGGCGGACTAGCGGACAAGAGACCCAGTACTTC
>15|-|once|TRBV7-9|TRBJ1-1
CASSPGPLLNTEAFF
TGTGCCAGCAGTCCGGGTCCTCTATTGAACACTGAAGCTTTCTTT
>17|-|-|TRBV13|TRBJ2-1
CASSPYGAANSYNEQFF
TGTGCCAGCAGCCCTTATGGAGCGGCAAACTCTTACAATGAGCAGTTCTTC
>14|-|-|TRBV19|TRBJ2-5
CASSMASRRETQYF
TGTGCCAGTAGTATGGCCTCGAGGAGAGAGACCCAGTACTTC
>10|-|-|TRBV24-1|TRBJ1-2
CATALVDYTF
TGTGCCACTGCTTTAGTCGACTACACCTTC
>12|TRBD1|-|TRBV30|TRBJ2-3
CAWETGTITQYF
TGTGCCTGGGAGACAGGGACCATTACGCAGTATTTT
>12|-|-|TRBV12-3/TRBV12-4|TRBJ1-1
CASSFRVHEAFF
TGTGCCAGCAGTTTCCGGGTTCATGAAGCTTTCTTT
>14|TRBD1|once|TRBV14|TRBJ2-7
CASSFGQGSGEQYF
TGTGCCAGCAGCTTCGGACAGGGTTCGGGGGAGCAGTACTTC
>13|TRBD1|-|TRBV29-1|TRBJ2-3
CSGRQGPTDTQYF
TGCAGCGGGCGACAGGGTCCCACAGATACGCAGTATTTT
>13|TRBD1|-|TRBV28|TRBJ2-7
CASSLRGLYEQYF
TGTGCCAGCAGTTTGAGGGGGCTGTACGAGCAGTACTTC
>15|TRBD2|once|TRBV6-4|TRBJ2-3
CASRAGTSGGDTQYF
TGTGCCAGCAGGGCCGGGACTAGCGGGGGAGATACGCAGTATTTT
>14|-|-|TRBV7-2|TRBJ2-1
CASSLHSGDNEQFF
TGTGCCAGCAGCCTTCATAGCGGAGACAATGAGCAGTTCTTC
>16|TRBD1|-|TRBV5-1|TRBJ2-3
CASSGRDRGREDTQYF
TGCGCCAGCAGCGGACGGGACAGGGGGCGCGAAGATACGCAGTATTTT
>16|-|-|TRBV5-5|TRBJ2-3
CASSFRTQSSTDTQYF
TGTGCCAGCAGCTTCCGGACTCAATCTAGCACAGATACGCAGTATTTT
>17|TRBD1|-|TRBV30|TRBJ1-3
CAWSASRTGEYGNTIYF
TGTGCCTGGAGTGCCTCCAGGACAGGGGAGTATGGAAACACCATATATTTT
>14|-|few|TRBV6-2/TRBV6-3|TRBJ1-6
CASSNNNSNSPLHF
TGTGCCAGCAGCAACAACAATTCGAATTCACCCCTCCACTTT
>21|TRBD2|-|TRBV18|TRBJ2-1
CASSPGHIAGGPGLTYNEQFF
TGTGCCAGCTCACCAGGGCACATAGCGGGAGGGCCTGGACTAACCTACAATGAGCAGTTCTTC
>14|-|-|TRBV4-3|TRBJ1-1
CASSQGTENTEAFF
TGCGCCAGCAGCCAAGGGACAGAGAACACTGAAGCTTTCTTT
>13|-|-|TRBV3-1/TRBV3-2|TRBJ1-3
CASSPSRQNTIYF
TGTGCCAGCAGCCCTAGCAGGCAAAACACCATATATTTT
>19|TRBD1|-|TRBV4-1|TRBJ1-5
CASSQDQWPDRQSNQPQHF
TGCGCCAGCAGCCAAGATCAGTGGCCGGACAGGCAGAGCAATCAGCCCCAGCATTTT
>15|-|-|TRBV7-2|TRBJ2-3
CASSRTGTSTDTQYF
TGTGCCAGCAGCAGAACCGGGACTAGCACAGATACGCAGTATTTT
>17|TRBD2|-|TRBV7-2|TRBJ2-7
CASSLGLAGISSYEQYF
TGTGCCAGCAGCTTAGGGCTAGCGGGGATTAGCTCCTACGAGCAGTACTTC